The entry that follows covers one TCR beta chain sequence. The target antigen is unknown. The data are from a study of cytomegalovirus exposure and HLA in healthy donors. The CDR3 loop spans 13 amino acids. Germline V CDR1 and CDR2: SGHAT, FQNNGV. Trimming took off 5 bases at V and 6 bases at J, with 11 bases between the two ends. In the PCR, 60 Vbeta and 13 Jbeta primers were used. The method was immunoSEQ multiplex PCR; TCRdb's version includes in-frame clones alone and lacks a portion of them. Of about 120,000 clones in the sample, nearly 80% are singletons; the top ten hold 6% to 8%. Study-level points and caveats: Association with HLA alleles at 0.05 false discovery rate was found for 17,000 or so TCR beta sequences in a later analysis. CMV antigen specificity was confirmed in vitro for a few CMV-associated chains.

The sequenced material came from PBMCs. The origin of this receptor is a woman aged 40 to 50 in good health and CMV-seronegative. The rearrangement uses TRBV11-2 and TRBJ2-4; D is uncertain. The CDR3: CASSHEPGNIQYF. As DNA, the CDR3 is TGTGCCAGCAGCCACGAGCCGGGAAACATTCAGTACTTC. The variable domain in full, with the rest retrieved from reference TRBV11-2 and TRBJ2-4, is EAGVAQSPRYKIIEKRQSVAFWCNPISGHATLYWYQQILGQGPKLLIQFQNNGVVDDSQLPKDRFSAERLKGVDSTLKIQPAKLEDSAVYLCASSHEPGNIQYFGAGTRLSVL.